This T cell receptor beta chain was sequenced in a study of sequential checkpoint blockade in melanoma. Study context: Randomization was 1:1 between first-line nivolumab→ipilimumab and ipilimumab→nivolumab. After both sequences, patients received maintenance nivolumab.

Clones were sequenced by immunoSEQ multiplex PCR, and TCRdb holds only the in-frame ones, with some missing. The sample holds tens of thousands of clones, around 82% seen once. The treatment denotes: randomized to nivolumab then ipilimumab (arm A) or the reverse (arm B). DNA-damaging chemotherapy had not been given to any patient beforehand. The CDR3 length is 15 residues. The junction had 9 bases not matched to a gene; V was cut back by 5 bases and J by 9 bases. CDR1 is LNHDA and CDR2 is SQIVND in the germline V gene (reference sequence). The chain uses TRBV19 and TRBJ1-5; the match to TRBD1 covers 11 bases. This receptor was identified in a human donor with melanoma. The specimen was CD8+ T cells sorted from blood (inferred from file names), collected from a patient given nivolumab and ipilimumab in sequence. The CDR3 reads CASSLGTGGAWPQHF. CDR3 coding DNA: TGTGCCAGTAGTCTGGGGACAGGGGGTGCCTGGCCCCAGCATTTT.